The 29 T cell receptor beta chains in this list originate from one sample, sequenced in a study of T cell changes during pregnancy in multiple sclerosis. Sequencing used immunoSEQ multiplex PCR; TCRdb keeps in-frame clones, though not all of them. The sample lists about 24,000 clones, more than 75% occurring once. The sequencing here drew on CD8+ T cells from peripheral blood mononuclear cells, taken in the third trimester of pregnancy. Receptors originate from a female donor in good health, enrolled as a control in a pregnancy study.

About this clone: This may stem from a read error, because a much larger clone lies one nucleotide away. The same CDR3 is also encoded by other DNA sequences in this sample. The genes are TRBV6-4 and TRBJ2-3; the match to TRBD2 covers 11 bases. The CDR3 totals 15 residues. Per germline, CDR1 MRHNA and CDR2 SNTAGT. V lost 5 bases and J lost 6; bases outside the gene matches: 7. CDR3 DNA sequence: TGTGCCAGCAGTTCGACTAGCGGGAATACGGATACGCAGTATTTT. Amino acid sequence: CASSSTSGNTDTQYF.

This chain uses TRBV27 with TRBJ2-1, with D possibly TRBD2 on 6 matching bases. The CDR3 covers 14 residues. V shed 0 bases and J shed 5 bases, with 8 bases lying between them. Looked up from germline, CDR1 is MNHEY and CDR2 is SMNVEV (reference sequence). CDR3 protein: CASSLSGLHNEQFF. Here the CDR3 DNA reads TGTGCCAGCAGTTTATCAGGACTACACAATGAGCAGTTCTTC.

The J gene is TRBJ2-5, the V gene TRBV5-5; D is possibly TRBD2 (5 bases). Germline V CDR1 and CDR2: SGHKS, YYEKEE (reference sequence). The CDR3 covers 15 residues. V lost 1 base to trimming and J lost 1 base, with 11 bases between them. CDR3 sequence reads: CASSLSFGSQETQYF. For the CDR3, the DNA is TGTGCCAGCAGCTTGTCCTTTGGGAGCCAAGAGACCCAGTACTTC. Full variable domain (missing parts from reference TRBV5-5 and TRBJ2-5): DAGVTQSPTHLIKTRGQQVTLRCSPISGHKSVSWYQQVLGQGPQFIFQYYEKEERGRGNFPDRFSARQFPNYSSELNVNALLLGDSALYLCASSLSFGSQETQYFGPGTRLLVL.

J is TRBJ2-3 and V is TRBV7-2, with D maybe TRBD1 (5 bases). Germline CDR1 is SGHTA and CDR2 is FQGNSA. V gave up 0 bases and J gave up 2 bases, with 12 bases separating them. This CDR3 is 16 amino acids long. CDR3 sequence reads: CASSLADSDYTDTQYF. CDR3 DNA sequence: TGTGCCAGCAGCTTAGCCGACAGCGATTACACAGATACGCAGTATTTT.

The chain links TRBV19 to TRBJ2-1; 7 positions agree with TRBD2. CDR3 length: 15 residues. V shed 6 bases and J 4 bases; nucleotides not matched to a gene: 9. Looked up from germline, CDR1 is LNHDA and CDR2 is SQIVND (reference sequence). The CDR3 DNA reads as TGTGCCAGTAGCCTAACCGGGACTAATTACAATGAGCAGTTCTTC. Amino acid sequence: CASSLTGTNYNEQFF.

This clone was seen just once. The CDR3, as DNA: TGTGCAAGTCGCTTATACGCGGGGGGGCTGTGCTTGAGCACAGATACGCAGTATTTT. Translated: CASRLYAGGLCLSTDTQYF. The chain employs TRBV12-2 and TRBJ2-3; no check of the table's D call, TRBD2, against the DNA was made. TRBV12-2 is listed as a pseudogene. The CDR3 is made up of 19 amino acids.

The chain couples TRBV5-1 to TRBJ1-3, with D possibly being TRBD1 (5 bases). In germline, CDR1 is SGHRS, CDR2 YFSETQ. The germline V and J ends were trimmed by 0 bases and 0 bases, with 10 bases remaining between them. The CDR3 extends over 16 amino acids. The CDR3 sequence: CASSLEGPFSGNTIYF. In DNA form, the CDR3 reads TGCGCCAGCAGCTTGGAGGGGCCCTTCTCTGGAAACACCATATATTTT.

V gene TRBV5-5 combines with J gene TRBJ2-1; no firm D call. Trimming removed 4 bases at V and 9 bases at J, with 17 bases between. The CDR3 consists of 14 residues. CDR1 and CDR2 (germline): SGHKS, YYEKEE (reference sequence). The CDR3 sequence: CASSPPSSSGEQFF. The DNA for the CDR3 is TGTGCCAGCAGCCCCCCATCCAGCTCAGGTGAGCAGTTCTTC.

The V call is TRBV13, the J call TRBJ2-7; 8 bases match TRBD1. The germline gives CDR1 PRHDT, CDR2 FYEKMQ (reference sequence). V lost 5 bases and J lost 5; bases outside the gene matches: 11. CDR3 length equals 15 residues. This chain's CDR3 is CASSDRGTGHHEQYF. The CDR3 DNA is TGTGCCAGCAGCGACCGCGGGACAGGTCACCACGAGCAGTACTTC.

The chain is built from TRBV28 and TRBJ2-1, with 7 bases lining up with TRBD2. The CDR3 is made up of 14 amino acids. J was trimmed by 9 bases and V by 5 bases; bases with no gene match: 10. Germline V CDR1 and CDR2: MDHEN, SYDVKM. In DNA form, the CDR3 reads TGTGCCAGCAGTCCCCCCTTCGGGGGGAGTGAGCAGTTCTTC. Amino acid sequence: CASSPPFGGSEQFF.

This chain links TRBV27 with TRBJ2-7, with a possible D match to TRBD1 (6 bases). Germline assignment: CDR1 MNHEY and CDR2 SMNVEV (reference sequence). V shed 5 bases and J shed 4 bases, with 12 bases lying between them. This CDR3 region has 13 residues. In DNA, the CDR3 is TGTGCCAGCAGTGGGACACCGGAATACGAGCAGTACTTC. Translation gives CASSGTPEYEQYF.

The chain carries TRBV6-1 and TRBJ2-7; D is unresolved. Germline V CDR1 and CDR2: MNHNS, SASEGT. V lost 1 base, J lost 5 bases, and 6 bases lay in between. This CDR3 has 12 residues. The CDR3 here is CASSEVSHEQYF. In DNA, the CDR3 is TGTGCCAGCAGTGAAGTGAGTCACGAGCAGTACTTC.

The chain couples TRBV7-9 to TRBJ1-2; a possible D gene is TRBD1 (6 bases). V lost 4 bases to trimming and J lost 6 bases, with 15 bases between them. Looked up from germline, CDR1 is SEHNR and CDR2 is FQNEAQ (reference sequence). This CDR3 has 14 residues. CDR3 nucleotides: TGTGCCAGCAGCTCCATTTTACAGGGTAATGGCTACACCTTC. It codes for CASSSILQGNGYTF.

The chain links TRBV6-1 to TRBJ2-1, with 11 bases identical to TRBD2. V trimming: 2 bases; J trimming: 5 bases; junction bases outside the gene matches: 17. Looked up from germline, CDR1 is MNHNS and CDR2 is SASEGT. CDR3 size: 20 residues. The CDR3 DNA reads as TGTGCCAGCAGTGAATGGGAATCTAGCGGGGGGAGATTTGGGAACAATGAGCAGTTCTTC. Translation gives CASSEWESSGGRFGNNEQFF.

By share of the sample, this clone is large. V is TRBV6-1 and J is TRBJ1-5; possibly TRBD1 for D (5 bases). The CDR3 length is 16 residues. V shed 1 base and J shed 7 bases, with 17 bases lying between them. CDR1 and CDR2 (germline): MNHNS, SASEGT. The CDR3 sequence is CASSEVLGGTGQPQHF. In DNA form, the CDR3 reads TGTGCCAGCAGTGAAGTTTTGGGGGGGACGGGCCAGCCCCAGCATTTT.

The rearrangement joins TRBV7-2 to TRBJ2-1; 11 positions agree with TRBD2. Germline V gene sequence: CDR1 SGHTA, CDR2 FQGNSA. Trimming took 5 bases from V and 15 from J; bases not matched to a gene: 15. This CDR3 is 15 amino acids long. The CDR3 nucleotides are TGTGCCAGCAGCCCACGAAAGGGTAGCGGGGGGGCCGTGTTCTTC. This encodes CASSPRKGSGGAVFF.

This clone has a handful of counts. The chain couples TRBV27 to TRBJ1-5, with a weak D call TRBD1 (5 bases). The germline V gene has CDR1 MNHEY and CDR2 SMNVEV (reference sequence). This CDR3 contains 14 residues. The germline V and J ends were trimmed by 0 bases and 3 bases, with 6 bases remaining between them. DNA for the CDR3: TGTGCCAGCAGTTTATCGGGGCTCAATCAGCCCCAGCATTTT. Translation: CASSLSGLNQPQHF.

This sequence joins TRBV7-8 and TRBJ2-4; no clear D gene. V was pared by 4 bases and J by 4 bases, with 2 bases between. Germline CDR1 and CDR2: SGHVS and FQNEAQ. This CDR3 has 11 amino acids. The CDR3 DNA is TGTGCCAGCAGCTCAAAAAACATTCAGTACTTC. It specifies CASSSKNIQYF.

The V gene is TRBV6-4, the J gene TRBJ2-3; D gene unclear. V lost 2 bases and J 1 base, leaving 13 bases between the germline ends. Germline V gene lookup returns CDR1 MRHNA and CDR2 SNTAGT. The CDR3 has 16 residues. CDR3 in DNA: TGTGCCAGCAGTGACGGCAAGGAGCACGGCACAGATACGCAGTATTTT. Protein sequence: CASSDGKEHGTDTQYF.

The chain employs TRBV6-1 and TRBJ2-3; a possible D gene is TRBD2 (5 bases). Per the germline V gene, CDR1 is MNHNS and CDR2 is SASEGT. The CDR3 runs to 17 residues. The germline V and J ends were trimmed by 1 base and 4 bases, with 18 bases remaining between them. The CDR3 here is CASSEVGRRFPPDTQYF. The CDR3 DNA reads as TGTGCCAGCAGTGAAGTGGGGAGAAGGTTCCCCCCAGATACGCAGTATTTT.

This clone is medium-sized. The chain recombines TRBV10-3 with TRBJ2-2; 11 bases match TRBD2. The CDR3 totals 15 residues. The junction had 4 bases not matched to a gene; V was cut back by 7 bases and J by 3 bases. Germline lookup yields CDR1 ENHRY and CDR2 SYGVKD. CDR3 nucleotides: TGTGCCATCATGGCGACTAGCGGGGACACCGGGGAGCTGTTTTTT. It is translated as CAIMATSGDTGELFF.

CDR3 in amino acids: CASSPRDRSTDTQYF. As DNA, the CDR3 is TGTGCCAGCAGCCCCCGGGACAGGAGCACAGATACGCAGTATTTT. The chain couples TRBV4-2 to TRBJ2-3; 8 bases are a match to TRBD1. The length of the CDR3 is 15 residues. J was trimmed by 0 bases and V by 4 bases; bases with no gene match: 3. The V gene's germline CDR1 is LGHNA and CDR2 YNFKEQ.

The chain is built from TRBV19 and TRBJ2-7; 8 nucleotides match TRBD2. Germline V gene data show CDR1 as LNHDA and CDR2 as SQIVND (reference sequence). This CDR3 comprises 15 residues. The J segment lost 0 bases and the V segment lost 1 base, leaving 2 bases of the junction unmatched. The CDR3 here is CASSIAGGVSYEQYF. The DNA for the CDR3 is TGTGCCAGTAGTATAGCGGGAGGGGTCTCCTACGAGCAGTACTTC.

The V and J genes are TRBV6-5 and TRBJ1-6; maybe TRBD1 (5 bases). The germline V gene has CDR1 MNHEY and CDR2 SVGAGI. V gave up 9 bases and J gave up 5 bases, with 17 bases separating them. This CDR3 has 15 residues. CDR3 amino acids: CASTGGVEHNSPLHF. In DNA, the CDR3 is TGTGCCAGTACGGGGGGGGTGGAACATAATTCACCCCTCCACTTT.

This chain joins TRBV29-1 and TRBJ2-7, with D perhaps TRBD1 (6 bases). The CDR3 has 14 amino acids. CDR1 is SQVTM, CDR2 ANQGSEA, per germline. V dropped 0 bases and J dropped 5 bases, with 14 bases sitting between them. The CDR3 spells CSVEDRGRGDEQYF. The CDR3 DNA follows: TGCAGCGTTGAAGATCGAGGCAGGGGAGACGAGCAGTACTTC.

This sequence joins TRBV4-1 and TRBJ1-1; no clear D gene. This CDR3 is 14 amino acids long. Trimming took off 4 bases at V and 0 bases at J, with 9 bases between the two ends. Germline-derived CDR1 and CDR2 are MGHRA and YSYEKL. CDR3 nucleotide sequence: TGCGCCAGCAGCCCAGCGAACATGAACACTGAAGCTTTCTTT. Encoded protein: CASSPANMNTEAFF.

The V gene is TRBV28, the J gene TRBJ2-7; 11 bases agree with TRBD2. From germline, CDR1 is MDHEN and CDR2 SYDVKM. This CDR3 contains 19 residues. Germline trimming cut 3 bases from V and 2 bases from J; bases unmatched to any gene: 15. As DNA, the CDR3 is TGTGCCAGCAGTTTGGTACTAGCGGGAGTGCTGTCGGCCGCCTACGAGCAGTACTTC. It codes for CASSLVLAGVLSAAYEQYF.

The gene calls are TRBV19 and TRBJ2-7, with D perhaps TRBD1 (6 bases). V was shortened by 2 bases and J by 2 bases, with 7 bases between the two germline ends. The CDR3 is 13 residues long. Germline-derived CDR1 and CDR2 are LNHDA and SQIVND (reference sequence). CDR3 nucleotides: TGTGCCAGTAGTATATCAGGGGCCTACGAGCAGTACTTC. Protein: CASSISGAYEQYF.

The chain joins TRBV30 to TRBJ2-2, with 7 bases that match TRBD1. CDR1 is GTSNPN and CDR2 is SVGIG in the germline V gene (reference sequence). The CDR3 covers 15 residues. The V gene end was trimmed by 3 bases and the J gene end by 7 bases; junction bases not matched to a gene: 11. CDR3 DNA: TGTGCCTGGAGGGGGGACGGGGACAGCCGCGGGGAGCTGTTTTTT. This sequence encodes CAWRGDGDSRGELFF. Full variable domain (missing parts from reference TRBV30 and TRBJ2-2): SQTIHQWPATLVQPVGSPLSLECTVEGTSNPNLYWYRQAAGRGLQLLFYSVGIGQISSEVPQNLSASRPQDRQFILSSKKLLLSDSGFYLCAWRGDGDSRGELFFGEGSRLTVL.